One sample yielded the 14 T cell receptor beta chains listed below, sequenced in a study of blood T cell repertoires in COVID-19. TCRdb's table, derived via immunoSEQ multiplex PCR, lists solely in-frame clones and lacks some. Seen here are roughly 150,000 clones, 90% observed once, and the top ten hold roughly a sixth. The sample taken for sequencing was peripheral blood. The source is a man aged 55 to 70 with active or convalescent COVID-19.

The genes are TRBV7-9 and TRBJ2-7; D call uncertain. Trimming removed 1 base at V and 6 bases at J, with 10 bases between. Germline V CDR1 and CDR2: SEHNR, FQNEAQ (reference sequence). The CDR3 length is 13 residues. The CDR3 loop reads CASSLVLPGEQYF. In DNA form, the CDR3 reads TGTGCCAGCAGCTTAGTGTTGCCGGGCGAGCAGTACTTC.

The chain is built from TRBV5-1 and TRBJ2-3; 16 bases map to TRBD2. There are 18 residues in the CDR3. The V gene end was trimmed by 4 bases and the J gene end by 2 bases; junction bases not matched to a gene: 7. Germline assignment: CDR1 SGHRS and CDR2 YFSETQ. The CDR3 nucleotides read TGCGCCAGCAGCCTCCCGGGACTAGCGGGAGGGTCCACAGATACGCAGTATTTT. It encodes CASSLPGLAGGSTDTQYF. Combining the CDR3 with reference TRBV5-1 and TRBJ2-3 gives the whole variable domain KAGVTQTPRYLIKTRGQQVTLSCSPISGHRSVSWYQQTPGQGLQFLFEYFSETQRNKGNFPGRFSGRQFSNSRSEMNVSTLELGDSALYLCASSLPGLAGGSTDTQYFGPGTRLTVL.

The genes are TRBV11-3 and TRBJ2-4; D remains unclear. The V gene's germline CDR1 is SGHNT and CDR2 YENEEA. This CDR3 is built from 14 residues. The V end lost 4 bases, the J end lost 1 base, and 8 bases lay between the germline ends. The CDR3 DNA reads TGTGCCAGCAGCTCCCCCGGGGCCAAAAACATTCAGTACTTC. Translation: CASSSPGAKNIQYF.

J is TRBJ2-3 and V is TRBV6-4; 7 bases agree with TRBD2. Per germline, CDR1 MRHNA and CDR2 SNTAGT. This CDR3 contains 16 residues. The V and J ends lost 4 bases and 6 bases, in that order; junction bases with no gene match: 13. The CDR3 sequence is CASSVASGTAGDTQYF. CDR3 nucleotides: TGTGCCAGCAGTGTTGCTAGCGGTACTGCGGGGGATACGCAGTATTTT.

This clone came up once. The V call is TRBV7-2, the J call TRBJ2-7; D might be TRBD1 (5 bases). Germline CDR1 and CDR2: SGHTA and FQGNSA. The CDR3 contains 15 residues. V lost 5 bases and J lost 0, with 14 bases in between. The CDR3 bases are TGTGCCAGCAGCCCCGATGGGGCGAGCTCCTACGAGCAGTACTTC. The encoded protein is CASSPDGASSYEQYF. The variable domain in full, with the rest retrieved from reference TRBV7-2 and TRBJ2-7, is GAGVSQSPSNKVTEKGKDVELRCDPISGHTALYWYRQSLGQGLEFLIYFQGNSAPDKSGLPSDRFSAERTGGSVSTLTIQRTQQEDSAVYLCASSPDGASSYEQYFGPGTRLTVT.

The chain employs TRBV5-1 and TRBJ1-1; 7 bases are a match to TRBD1. Trimming took 0 bases from V and 6 from J; bases not matched to a gene: 5. Germline values: CDR1 SGHRS, CDR2 YFSETQ. This CDR3 spans 14 amino acids. The CDR3 DNA reads as TGCGCCAGCAGCTTGGATACAGGGGTTCCTGAAGCTTTCTTT. Protein sequence: CASSLDTGVPEAFF.

The CDR3 is CASSTDSYGYTF. The CDR3 DNA is TGTGCCAGCAGCACCGACAGTTATGGCTACACCTTC. V is TRBV5-6 and J is TRBJ1-2; weak D call: TRBD1 (5 bases). The CDR3 covers 12 residues. Trimming shortened V by 4 bases and J by 5 bases, and 9 bases separated the two germline ends. Germline V gene sequence: CDR1 SGHDT, CDR2 YYEEEE.

The chain uses TRBV5-6 and TRBJ2-3, with D possibly matching TRBD2 (6 bases). The CDR3 totals 17 residues. V was shortened by 3 bases and J by 5 bases, with 22 bases between the two germline ends. Looked up from germline, CDR1 is SGHDT and CDR2 is YYEEEE. This CDR3 is CASSSFRDSNPKDTQYF. The CDR3 nucleotides are TGTGCCAGCAGCTCCTTCCGGGACTCCAATCCTAAAGATACGCAGTATTTT. Looking up the rest from reference TRBV5-6 and TRBJ2-3 gives the full variable domain: DAGVTQSPTHLIKTRGQQVTLRCSPKSGHDTVSWYQQALGQGPQFIFQYYEEEERQRGNFPDRFSGHQFPNYSSELNVNALLLGDSALYLCASSSFRDSNPKDTQYFGPGTRLTVL.

The chain links TRBV19 to TRBJ1-2, with 7 bases aligning to TRBD1. The length of the CDR3 is 16 residues. Unmatched junction bases numbered 11, after V lost 0 bases and J lost 7 bases. Per the germline V gene, CDR1 is LNHDA and CDR2 is SQIVND (reference sequence). This chain's CDR3 is CASSIDLWAGGSGYTF. The CDR3 DNA reads TGTGCCAGTAGTATAGATCTATGGGCAGGGGGAAGTGGCTACACCTTC.

This clone was observed once. The chain combines TRBV2 with TRBJ1-2; D is unclear. The germline V gene encodes CDR1 SNHLY and CDR2 FYNNEI. This CDR3 is built from 13 residues. Trimming removed 2 bases from V and 4 bases from J, with 8 bases in between. The CDR3 coding sequence is TGTGCCAGCAGTGAAAGTCCGGGCTATGGCTACACCTTC. This translates into CASSESPGYGYTF.

The V gene is TRBV5-1, the J gene TRBJ2-2, with D possibly being TRBD2 (7 bases). CDR3 length: 15 residues. V lost 3 bases and J lost 7, with 16 bases in between. Germline V gene data show CDR1 as SGHRS and CDR2 as YFSETQ. In nucleotides, the CDR3 is TGCGCCAGCAGCTCTACAACAGGGAGGGGCGGGGAGCTGTTTTTT. It specifies CASSSTTGRGGELFF.

The chain combines TRBV30 with TRBJ1-1; 9 bases agree with TRBD1. This CDR3 is 13 amino acids long. The V gene's germline CDR1 is GTSNPN and CDR2 SVGIG (reference sequence). The J segment lost 4 bases and the V segment lost 8 bases, leaving 8 bases of the junction unmatched. In nucleotides, the CDR3 is TGTGCCCGGACACAGGGGGCAGGCACTGAAGCTTTCTTT. The encoded protein is CARTQGAGTEAFF.

The chain couples TRBV18 to TRBJ1-4; 8 bases map to TRBD1. V trimming: 6 bases; J trimming: 6 bases; junction bases outside the gene matches: 12. The CDR3 spans 16 residues. Per the germline V gene, CDR1 is KGHSH and CDR2 is LQKENI. The CDR3 loop reads CASSQLGQGAHEKLFF. The CDR3 DNA reads TGTGCCAGCTCCCAATTGGGCCAGGGGGCGCATGAAAAACTGTTTTTT.

The genes are TRBV24-1 and TRBJ1-6; 11 bases agree with TRBD1. This CDR3 spans 17 amino acids. The germline V gene encodes CDR1 KGHDR and CDR2 SFDVKD. V trimming: 9 bases; J trimming: 5 bases; junction bases outside the gene matches: 11. The CDR3 region has the DNA TGTGCCACCTCCGTTCCGGGACAGGGGGTAAATAATTCACCCCTCCACTTT. Translated, it gives CATSVPGQGVNNSPLHF.